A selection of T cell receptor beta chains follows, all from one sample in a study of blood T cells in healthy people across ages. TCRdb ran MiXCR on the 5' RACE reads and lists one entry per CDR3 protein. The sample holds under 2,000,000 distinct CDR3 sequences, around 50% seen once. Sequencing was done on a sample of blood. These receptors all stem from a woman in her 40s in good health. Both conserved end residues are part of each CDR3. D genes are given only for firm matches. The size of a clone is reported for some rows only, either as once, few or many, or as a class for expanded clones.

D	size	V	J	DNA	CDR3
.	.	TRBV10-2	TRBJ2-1	TGCGCCAGCAGTGAGGCCCTACCTTACAATGAGCAGTTCTTC	CASSEALPYNEQFF
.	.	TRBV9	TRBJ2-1	TGTGCCAGCAGCGCGGACTACAGCTCCTACAATGAGCAGTTCTTC	CASSADYSSYNEQFF
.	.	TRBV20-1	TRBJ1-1	TGCAGTGCTAGGACAGAAATAATGAACACTGAAGCTTTCTTT	CSARTEIMNTEAFF
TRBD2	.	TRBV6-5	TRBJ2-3	TGTGCCAGCAGTTACGTAGGGCTAGCGGGGAACACAGATACGCAGTATTTT	CASSYVGLAGNTDTQYF
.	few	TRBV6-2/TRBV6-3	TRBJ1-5	TGTGCCAGCGGAATTATGTGGCAGGGGATTCCAACGATGCATTTT	CASGIMWQGIPTMHF
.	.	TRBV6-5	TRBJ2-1	TGTGCCAGCAGTTACGGCGGGGGCCTTCCGTCGGAGCAGTTCTTC	CASSYGGGLPSEQFF
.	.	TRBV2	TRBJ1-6	TGTGCCAGCAGGGACGGGACTGGGGATTCACCCCTCCACTTT	CASRDGTGDSPLHF
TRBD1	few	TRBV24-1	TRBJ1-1	TGTGCCACCAGTGATTCGCAGGGGGCGGACACTGAAGCTTTCTTT	CATSDSQGADTEAFF
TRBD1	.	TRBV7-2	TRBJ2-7	TGTGCCAGCAGCAACCGGGACAGGGACCGACCCTACGAGCAGTACTTC	CASSNRDRDRPYEQYF
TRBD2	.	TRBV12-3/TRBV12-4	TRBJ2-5	TGTGCCAGCAGTCCTGGGACCGGGACTAGGGGGGGAGAGACCCAGTACTTC	CASSPGTGTRGGETQYF
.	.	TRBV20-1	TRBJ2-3	TGCAGTGCTCCACCCCCCCATAGCACAGATACGCAGTATTTT	CSAPPPHSTDTQYF
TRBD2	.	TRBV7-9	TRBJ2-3	TGTGCCAGCAAGCCGGGACGAGCGGGGACAGATACGCAGTATTTT	CASKPGRAGTDTQYF
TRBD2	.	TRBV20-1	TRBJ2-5	TGCAGTGCTAGAGATAGCGGGGGGGTTGGAGAGCAGTACTTC	CSARDSGGVGEQYF
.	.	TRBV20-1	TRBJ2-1	TGCAGTGCTAGAGCGGGGGTCATCAATGAGCAGTTCTTC	CSARAGVINEQFF
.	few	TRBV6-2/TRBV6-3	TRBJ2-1	TGTGCCAGCAGTTACGGGCCTGAGCAGTTCTTC	CASSYGPEQFF
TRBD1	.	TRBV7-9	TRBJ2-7	TGTGCCAGCAGCACCAGACAGGGCTCTAGCGAGCAGTACTTC	CASSTRQGSSEQYF
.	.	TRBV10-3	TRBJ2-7	TGTGCCATCAGTGACCCGGATTCACCAAAACCCTACGAGCAGTACTTC	CAISDPDSPKPYEQYF